This T cell receptor beta chain stems from a study of T cell repertoires in cytomegalovirus infection. Across the whole study: From public TCR beta signatures came an indication of both CMV infection and matching HLA type.

MiXCR, run by TCRdb on the reads, gives a single entry per CDR3 protein. This sample has 300,000 to 400,000 distinct CDR3 sequences, with more than 8% found just once. Study-wide results and caveats: Frequencies of public TCR beta families were cumulated, and this identified carriers of CMV plus the relevant HLA. There were HLA-C-restricted CMV-specific TCR beta clonotypes dominating the ex vivo response.

This clonotype was seen ten or more times. Its cognate antigen is unknown. The sample consisted of PBMCs. The clonotype was recovered from a human donor in good health (CMV status not recorded). Some clones in this sample may be carry-over from other donors' samples.

In nucleotides, the CDR3 is TGTGCCAGTCTTCCGCTAGCGAGCTCCTACAATGAGCAGTTCTTC. Translating gives CASLPLASSYNEQFF. V is TRBV27 and J is TRBJ2-1; possible D gene TRBD2, 6 bases. Trimming pared 9 bases from V and 0 bases from J, leaving 15 bases between. This CDR3 contains 15 residues. Looked up from germline, CDR1 is MNHEY and CDR2 is SMNVEV (reference sequence).